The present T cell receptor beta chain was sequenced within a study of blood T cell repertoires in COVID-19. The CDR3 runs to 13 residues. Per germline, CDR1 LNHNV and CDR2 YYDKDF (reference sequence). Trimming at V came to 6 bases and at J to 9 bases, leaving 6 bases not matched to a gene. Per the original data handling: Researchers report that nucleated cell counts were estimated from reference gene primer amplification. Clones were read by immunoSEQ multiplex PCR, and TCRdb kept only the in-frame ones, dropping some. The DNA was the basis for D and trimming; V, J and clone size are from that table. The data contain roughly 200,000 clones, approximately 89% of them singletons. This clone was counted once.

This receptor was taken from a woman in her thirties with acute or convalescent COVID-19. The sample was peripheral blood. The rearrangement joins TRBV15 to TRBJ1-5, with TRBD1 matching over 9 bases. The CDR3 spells CATRRTGEGPQHF. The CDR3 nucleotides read TGTGCCACCAGGCGGACAGGGGAAGGGCCCCAGCATTTT.